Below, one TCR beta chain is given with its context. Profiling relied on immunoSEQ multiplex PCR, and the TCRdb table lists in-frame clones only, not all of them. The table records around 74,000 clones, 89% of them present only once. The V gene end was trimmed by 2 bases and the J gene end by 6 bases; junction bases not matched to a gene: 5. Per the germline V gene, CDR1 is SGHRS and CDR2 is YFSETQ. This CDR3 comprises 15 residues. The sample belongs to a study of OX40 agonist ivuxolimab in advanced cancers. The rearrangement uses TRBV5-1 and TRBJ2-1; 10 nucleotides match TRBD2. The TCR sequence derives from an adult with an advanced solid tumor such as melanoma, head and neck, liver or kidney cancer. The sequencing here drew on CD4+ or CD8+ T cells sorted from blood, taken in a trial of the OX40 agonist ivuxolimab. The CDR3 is CASSLIPSGSNEQFF. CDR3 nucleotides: TGCGCCAGCAGCTTAATACCTAGCGGGAGCAATGAGCAGTTCTTC.